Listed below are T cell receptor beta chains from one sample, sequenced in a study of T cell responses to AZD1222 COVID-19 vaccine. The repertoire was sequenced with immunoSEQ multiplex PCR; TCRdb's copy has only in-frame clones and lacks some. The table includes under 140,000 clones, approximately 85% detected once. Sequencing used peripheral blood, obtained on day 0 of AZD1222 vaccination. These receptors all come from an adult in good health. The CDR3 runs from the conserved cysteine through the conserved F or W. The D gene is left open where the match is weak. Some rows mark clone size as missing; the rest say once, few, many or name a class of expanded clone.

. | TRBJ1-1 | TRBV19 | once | TGTGCCAGTAGTACGGACTTGAGGGGCACTGAAGCTTTCTTT | CASSTDLRGTEAFF
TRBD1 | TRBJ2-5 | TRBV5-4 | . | TGTGCCAGCAGCCTAGTAGGGACAGGGATAAATCAAGAGACCCAGTACTTC | CASSLVGTGINQETQYF
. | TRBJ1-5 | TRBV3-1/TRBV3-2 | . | TGTGCCAGCAGCCAAGATCAGCCCCAGCATTTT | CASSQDQPQHF
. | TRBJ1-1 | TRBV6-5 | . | TGTGCCAGCAGAAGCTTTAGACAGGAGGACACTGAAGCTTTCTTT | CASRSFRQEDTEAFF
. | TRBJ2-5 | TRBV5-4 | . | TGTGCCAGCAGAGTCCCGGGGCAGGAGACCCAGTACTTC | CASRVPGQETQYF
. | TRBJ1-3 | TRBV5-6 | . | TGTGCCAGCAGCTTGAGGAGCTCTGGAAACACCATATATTTT | CASSLRSSGNTIYF
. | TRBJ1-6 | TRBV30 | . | TGTGCCTGGAGTGAGGGGGTTCATAATTCACCCCTCCACTTT | CAWSEGVHNSPLHF
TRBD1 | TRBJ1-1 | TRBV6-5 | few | TGTGCCAGCCTACCCGGGGACAGGGTCACTGAAGCTTTCTTT | CASLPGDRVTEAFF
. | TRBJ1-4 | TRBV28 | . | TGTGCCACCATTTTGGGTAGGGGCGCGTCGTCTAATGAAAAACTGTTTTTT | CATILGRGASSNEKLFF
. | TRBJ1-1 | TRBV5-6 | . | TGTGCCAGCAGCTTGGCCTCTCAAACTGAAGCTTTCTTT | CASSLASQTEAFF
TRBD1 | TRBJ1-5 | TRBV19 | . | TGTGCCAGTAGCTCGCCCGTTGACAGGGGGCGCGTTCAGCCCCAGCATTTT | CASSSPVDRGRVQPQHF
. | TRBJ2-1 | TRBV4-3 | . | TGCGCCAGCAGCCCGCACAACGGTGAGCAGTTCTTC | CASSPHNGEQFF
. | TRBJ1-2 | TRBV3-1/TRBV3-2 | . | TGTGCCAGCAGCCAAGATTCCCGGGGCTATGGCTACACCTTC | CASSQDSRGYGYTF